Below, 19 T cell receptor beta chains from the same sample are listed, as sequenced in a study of T-cell reconstitution after alpha-beta-depleted transplantation in children. Unique molecular identifiers were incorporated into the prepared TCRbeta library. TCRdb reanalysed the PCR reads using MiXCR and keeps one entry per CDR3 protein. This table holds roughly 160,000 distinct CDR3 sequences, more than 9.5% found once. Source: PBMCs, taken before TCRalphabeta/CD19-depleted stem cell transplant. The receptors were sampled from a boy between 2 and 10 years old with acute myeloid leukemia, due to receive a stem cell transplant.

This clonotype was seen many times. The V and J genes are TRBV6-5 and TRBJ2-3; possibly TRBD1 for D (5 bases). The germline V and J ends were trimmed by 0 bases and 6 bases, with 19 bases remaining between them. Germline values: CDR1 MNHEY, CDR2 SVGAGI. CDR3 size: 17 residues. The CDR3 spells CASSYSKWTIEDDTQYF. CDR3 nucleotide sequence: TGTGCCAGCAGTTACTCGAAGTGGACAATAGAGGATGATACGCAGTATTTT.

This clonotype occurred many times. The chain joins TRBV20-1 to TRBJ1-2; no clear D gene. Germline loops: CDR1 DFQATT, CDR2 SNEGSKA (reference sequence). The CDR3 loop spans 11 amino acids. Trimming removed 4 bases from V and 1 base from J, with 4 bases in between. CDR3: CSATVNYGYTF. CDR3 nucleotides: TGCAGTGCTACGGTTAACTATGGCTACACCTTC.

This clonotype showed up many times. The chain employs TRBV3-1 and TRBJ2-5, with 10 bases identical to TRBD1. The CDR3 spans 17 residues. V gave up 3 bases and J gave up 3 bases; unmatched junction bases: 10. Germline loops: CDR1 LGHDT, CDR2 YNNKEL (reference sequence). DNA for the CDR3: TGTGCCAGCAGCCAGCGGACAGGGGGTCGGACCGAAGAGACCCAGTACTTC. As protein: CASSQRTGGRTEETQYF.

Ten or more counts support this clonotype. The chain recombines TRBV12-3 or TRBV12-4 with TRBJ1-2; D possibly corresponds to TRBD1 (6 bases). The germline V and J ends were trimmed by 7 bases and 2 bases, with 23 bases remaining between them. The CDR3 covers 17 residues. CDR3 DNA: TGTGCCAGCACCCCTGGGGGCACAAACCTTCAGAACTATGGCTACACCTTC. Amino acids: CASTPGGTNLQNYGYTF.

This clonotype was counted many times. The chain couples TRBV12-3 or TRBV12-4 to TRBJ1-1, with D unresolved. V was shortened by 7 bases and J by 11 bases, with 23 bases between the two germline ends. The CDR3 extends over 14 amino acids. The chain's CDR3 is CASTPGPGGYEAFF. The CDR3 DNA follows: TGTGCCAGCACCCCCGGCCCGGGAGGTTACGAGGCTTTCTTT.

V gene TRBV23-1 combines with J gene TRBJ2-7, with D uncertain. TRBV23-1 has ORF status, its function being uncertain. This CDR3 has 14 residues. The V end was cut by 7 bases, the J end by 5 bases, with 18 bases between. The CDR3 is CASKGSGRVHEQYF. CDR3 DNA sequence: TGCGCCAGCAAGGGCTCAGGAAGGGTCCACGAGCAGTACTTC.

This clonotype was recorded many times. The chain carries TRBV4-2 and TRBJ2-5; a possible D gene is TRBD1 (6 bases). The V gene's germline CDR1 is LGHNA and CDR2 YNFKEQ. V was pared by 0 bases and J by 1 base, with 9 bases between. This CDR3 is built from 15 residues. Written as DNA, the CDR3 is TGTGCCAGCAGCCAAGACCCGACAGGCCAAGAGACCCAGTACTTC. Protein: CASSQDPTGQETQYF.

This clonotype occurred many times. The rearrangement uses TRBV5-5 and TRBJ2-6; D is uncertain. The germline gives CDR1 SGHKS, CDR2 YYEKEE (reference sequence). This CDR3 spans 16 amino acids. Trimming shortened V by 2 bases and J by 2 bases, and 11 bases separated the two germline ends. CDR3 sequence reads: CASSFTVGTGANVLTF. CDR3 in DNA: TGTGCCAGCAGCTTTACAGTGGGTACTGGGGCCAACGTCCTGACTTTC.

This clonotype was counted a single time. Possible read error: a much larger clone is one base away. This sequence joins TRBV15 and TRBJ2-5; 9 bases agree with TRBD1. The CDR3 consists of 13 residues. From germline, CDR1 is LNHNV and CDR2 YYDKDF (reference sequence). CDR3 DNA sequence: TGTGACACCTCTGACAGGGGGTGGGAGACCCAGTACTTC. Protein sequence: CDTSDRGWETQYF.

This clonotype appeared many times. This chain uses TRBV9 with TRBJ2-3; 13 nucleotides line up with TRBD2. Germline V CDR1 and CDR2: SGDLS, YYNGEE. V shed 0 bases and J 6 bases; nucleotides not matched to a gene: 1. The CDR3 is 15 residues long. The CDR3 loop reads CASSVAGLAGDTQYF. The CDR3, as DNA: TGTGCCAGCAGCGTAGCGGGACTAGCGGGGGATACGCAGTATTTT.

This clonotype was counted many times. The chain employs TRBV12-3 or TRBV12-4 and TRBJ2-3; D possibly corresponds to TRBD2 (6 bases). The V end lost 7 bases, the J end lost 5 bases, and 16 bases lay between the germline ends. The CDR3 totals 14 residues. In DNA, the CDR3 is TGTGCCAGCAACCTAGCGCGTCAGGAAGATACGCAGTATTTT. Its translation: CASNLARQEDTQYF.

This clonotype came up many times. The chain carries TRBV25-1 and TRBJ2-2; weak D call: TRBD2 (5 bases). The CDR3 runs 13 residues. From germline, CDR1 is MGHDK and CDR2 SYGVNS. V was trimmed by 7 bases and J by 5 bases, leaving 11 bases between them. Written as DNA, the CDR3 is TGTGCCAGCACGGCGCAGCGGACCGGGGAGCTGTTTTTT. This sequence encodes CASTAQRTGELFF. Full variable domain (remainder filled in from reference TRBV25-1 and TRBJ2-2): EADIYQTPRYLVIGTGKKITLECSQTMGHDKMYWYQQDPGMELHLIHYSYGVNSTEKGDLSSESTVSRIRTEHFPLTLESARPSHTSQYLCASTAQRTGELFFGEGSRLTVL.

This clonotype appeared many times. The chain links TRBV12-3 or TRBV12-4 to TRBJ1-5, with D hard to call. Trimming removed 5 bases at V and 6 bases at J, with 11 bases between. The CDR3 is 13 amino acids. The CDR3 region has the DNA TGTGCCAGCAGTGTCAGCCTGGGTCAGCCCCAGCATTTT. Translating gives CASSVSLGQPQHF.

At least ten counts were recorded for this clonotype. The V and J genes are TRBV6-1 and TRBJ2-1; no reliable D call. CDR1 is MNHNS and CDR2 is SASEGT in the germline V gene. Deletions cut 7 bases from V and 8 bases from J, with 9 bases between. The CDR3 loop spans 11 amino acids. CDR3 in amino acids: CASTGFDEQFF. CDR3 coding DNA: TGTGCCAGCACCGGCTTTGATGAGCAGTTCTTC.

This clonotype was picked up many times. V is TRBV5-1 and J is TRBJ2-1, with a weak D call TRBD2 (5 bases). Trimming shortened V by 4 bases and J by 3 bases, and 14 bases separated the two germline ends. Germline CDR1 and CDR2: SGHRS and YFSETQ. The CDR3 covers 15 residues. DNA of the CDR3: TGCGCCAGCAGCGCCTTAAGCGGCCACTACAATGAGCAGTTCTTC. Translation: CASSALSGHYNEQFF.

CDR3 region: CASSGGVGQPQHF. In DNA, the CDR3 is TGCGCCAGCAGTGGGGGGGTAGGGCAGCCCCAGCATTTT. This chain connects TRBV10-2 to TRBJ1-5; weak D call: TRBD1 (5 bases). Trimming took 4 bases from V and 7 from J, leaving 11 bases between them. From germline, CDR1 is WSHSY and CDR2 SAAADI. This CDR3 is built from 13 residues.

This clonotype was detected ten times or more. This chain uses TRBV5-4 with TRBJ1-5; D is perhaps TRBD1 (5 bases). V dropped 4 bases and J dropped 4 bases, with 18 bases sitting between them. The CDR3 runs to 16 residues. Germline loops: CDR1 SGHNT, CDR2 YYREEE (reference sequence). CDR3 DNA sequence: TGTGCCAGCAGCCCAATCCCAGGGATTGGGAATCAGCCCCAGCATTTT. Translated, it gives CASSPIPGIGNQPQHF.

This clonotype has a count of ten or more. The DNA of the CDR3 is TGTGCCAGCAGCTTCTGTGGACAGAACTACGAGCAGTACGTC. It yields the protein CASSFCGQNYEQYV. The chain is built from TRBV7-2 and TRBJ2-7; perhaps TRBD1 as D (6 bases). This CDR3 comprises 14 residues. Per the germline V gene, CDR1 is SGHTA and CDR2 is FQGNSA. V was cut by 3 bases and J by 3 bases, with 12 bases left in between.

This clonotype showed up many times. This chain uses TRBV15 with TRBJ2-7; D remains ambiguous. CDR1 is LNHNV and CDR2 is YYDKDF in the germline V gene (reference sequence). Trimming pared 4 bases from V and 3 bases from J, leaving 10 bases between. The CDR3 extends over 13 amino acids. The CDR3 sequence is CATSKGPDYEQYV. CDR3 DNA sequence: TGTGCCACCAGCAAGGGCCCCGACTACGAGCAGTACGTC.